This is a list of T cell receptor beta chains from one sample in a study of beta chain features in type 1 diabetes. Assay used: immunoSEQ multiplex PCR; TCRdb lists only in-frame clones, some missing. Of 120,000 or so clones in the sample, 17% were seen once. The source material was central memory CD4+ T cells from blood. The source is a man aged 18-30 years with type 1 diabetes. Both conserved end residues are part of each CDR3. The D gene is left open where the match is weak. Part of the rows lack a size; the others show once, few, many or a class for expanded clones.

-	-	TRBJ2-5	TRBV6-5	TGTGCCAGCAGCCCCGACACCTACGGGGAGACCCAGTACTTC	CASSPDTYGETQYF
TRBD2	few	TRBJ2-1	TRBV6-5	TGTGCCAGCAGTCATAGCGGGAGGTTCCTCGATGAGCAGTTCTTC	CASSHSGRFLDEQFF
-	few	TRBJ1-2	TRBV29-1	TGCAGCGTCCGCAGGGAGAGCAACGGGGGCTACACCTTC	CSVRRESNGGYTF
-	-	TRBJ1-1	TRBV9	TGTGCCAGCAGCGTTTCGGGCTCTGAAGCTTTCTTT	CASSVSGSEAFF
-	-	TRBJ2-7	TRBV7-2	TGTGCCAGCAGCCCCGGCTACGAGCAGTACTTC	CASSPGYEQYF
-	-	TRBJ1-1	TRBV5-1	TGCGCCAGCAGCTTGTGGGAGGAGGCTGAAGCTTTCTTT	CASSLWEEAEAFF
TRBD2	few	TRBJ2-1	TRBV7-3	TGTGCCAGCAGCCCCGATAGCGGGGGGGACTTAAATGAGCAGTTCTTC	CASSPDSGGDLNEQFF
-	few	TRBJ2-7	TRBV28	TGTGCCAGCAGTCCAAGCACCGGGACGGTAAACTACGAGCAGTACTTC	CASSPSTGTVNYEQYF
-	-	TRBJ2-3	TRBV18	TGTGCCAGCTCACCAGACTACCAAAGCACAGATACGCAGTATTTT	CASSPDYQSTDTQYF
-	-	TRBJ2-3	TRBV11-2	TGTGCCAGCAGCTCCGCTAGGACAGATACGCAGTATTTT	CASSSARTDTQYF
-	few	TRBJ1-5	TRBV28	TGTGCCAGCAGTTTAAATCAGCCCCAGCATTTT	CASSLNQPQHF
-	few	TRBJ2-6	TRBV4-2	TGTGCCAGCAGCCAAGAGAGTACGGCGAGCTCTGGGGCCAACGTCCTGACTTTC	CASSQESTASSGANVLTF
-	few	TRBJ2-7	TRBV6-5	TGTGCCAGCACCCGCGCCGGGGAATACGAGCAGTACTTC	CASTRAGEYEQYF
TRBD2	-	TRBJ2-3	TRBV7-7	TGTGCTAGCAGCTTGGGACTAGCGGGAGGCCTCGATACGCAGTATTTT	CASSLGLAGGLDTQYF
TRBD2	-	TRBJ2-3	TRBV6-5	TGTGCCAGCAGGAATAGCGGGGGGCAGGATACGCAGTATTTT	CASRNSGGQDTQYF
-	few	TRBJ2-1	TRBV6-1	TGTGCCAGCAGCCTCGGAAAGAATGAGCAGTTCTTC	CASSLGKNEQFF
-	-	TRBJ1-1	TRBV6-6	TGTGCCAGCAGCCTCGGGGAGAACACTGAAGCTTTCTTT	CASSLGENTEAFF
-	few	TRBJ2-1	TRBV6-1	TGTGCCAGCAGAGAACGCCAACTACTCCCAACCCTAGCGAATGAGCAGTTCTTC	CASRERQLLPTLANEQFF
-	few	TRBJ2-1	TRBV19	TGTGCCAGTACCTTAGGGACTGCCTACAATGAGCAGTTCTTC	CASTLGTAYNEQFF
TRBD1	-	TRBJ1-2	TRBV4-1	TGCGCCAGCAGCCAAGTATCGGGCAGGGGGGTTTATGGCTACACCTTC	CASSQVSGRGVYGYTF
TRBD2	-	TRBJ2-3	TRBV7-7	TGTGCTAGCAGCACTGGCGGGAGTGAGACAGATACGCAGTATTTT	CASSTGGSETDTQYF
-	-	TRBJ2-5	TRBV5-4	TGTGCCAGCAGCTTGCGGGGTTTTCAAGAGACCCAGTACTTC	CASSLRGFQETQYF
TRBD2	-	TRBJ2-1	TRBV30	TGTGCCTGGACCCGACTAGCGGGGGGCTACAATGAGCAGTTCTTC	CAWTRLAGGYNEQFF
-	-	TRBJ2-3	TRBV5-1	TGCGCCAGCAGGGAGGTTTCGGGCACAGATACGCAGTATTTT	CASREVSGTDTQYF
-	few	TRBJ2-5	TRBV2	TGTGCCAGCTCAGGGGGGTTGGAGACCCAGTACTTC	CASSGGLETQYF
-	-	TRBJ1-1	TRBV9	TGTGCCAGCAGCGCCCGCTATACACCTATTAACACTGAAGCTTTCTTT	CASSARYTPINTEAFF
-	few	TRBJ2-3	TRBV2	TGTGCCAGCAGTGAAGCGCGAGATACGCAGTATTTT	CASSEARDTQYF
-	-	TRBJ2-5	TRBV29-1	TGCAGCGTTGTAGTTCAAGAGACCCAGTACTTC	CSVVVQETQYF
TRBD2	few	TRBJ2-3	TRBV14	TGTGCCAGCAGCCAAGAGAGCGCCAGCGGGATTATCCTTACTAGCACAGATACGCAGTATTTT	CASSQESASGIILTSTDTQYF
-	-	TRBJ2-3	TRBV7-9	TGTGCCATTAGGATGGGTCCTGGCACAGATACGCAGTATTTT	CAIRMGPGTDTQYF
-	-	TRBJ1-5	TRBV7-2	TGTGCCAGCAGCTTGTTCGAAGGGGATCAGCCCCAGCATTTT	CASSLFEGDQPQHF